This T cell receptor beta chain came from a study of breast tumors, draining lymph nodes, adjacent tissues. Breast cancer patients provided tissue from their axillary draining lymph nodes. Overall study findings and caveats: Tumors had less TCR diversity than lymph nodes, more than nontumor tissue. Luminal-like breast cancer showed significantly greater tumor-nontumor repertoire similarity than basal-like breast cancer did.

TCRdb re-called the multiplex PCR reads with MiXCR, one entry per CDR3 protein. The table has approximately 180,000 distinct CDR3 sequences, around a third seen once; the top ten hold more than 3.5%. This clonotype is a singleton in its sample. What it binds is unknown. After removal of 3 bases from V and 2 bases from J, the junction contained 7 bases not matched to a gene. The germline gives CDR1 SGHTA, CDR2 FQGTGA. The CDR3 is 16 amino acids. This chain joins TRBV7-3 and TRBJ2-5; TRBD2 matches at 9 bases. This clonotype originated in a female donor with breast cancer. Some clones in this sample may be carry-over from other donors' samples. The source material was axillary lymph node tissue. This CDR3 reads CASSFGLAGQQETQYF. Here the CDR3 DNA reads TGTGCCAGCAGCTTCGGTCTAGCGGGACAGCAAGAGACCCAGTACTTC.